This T cell receptor (beta chain) comes out of a study of shared clonotypes between healthy human individuals. Background on the study: Each donor's CD8 memory used one plate, CD8 naive two, each CD4 subset three. Notes on the study in general: Depth was large, yet rarefaction showed that sorted-subset sequencing was incomplete.

The CDR3 runs to 12 residues. The germline gives CDR1 SGHTA, CDR2 FQGTGA. With 4 bases removed from V and 8 bases from J, the gap between germline ends came to 8 bases. Every contributor of samples was a Caucasian grown-up residing in Nashville, Tennessee. As regards this clone: Antigen: not known.

This table comes from immunoSEQ multiplex PCR, and its TCRdb copy is limited to in-frame clones, with some not included. Of more than 2,000,000 clones detected, approximately 93% appear once; the ten largest clones hold 0.39%. This sequence originates from a man aged 18 to 29 in good health. Some clones in this sample may be carry-over from other donors' samples. The chain recombines TRBV7-3 with TRBJ2-2; D gene ambiguous. The sequencing sample was made of naive CD4+ T cells from PBMCs. Subset specified: CD45RA+ positively selected. This chain's CDR3 is CASSSLVGELFF. CDR3 coding DNA: TGTGCCAGCAGCTCCTTAGTAGGGGAGCTGTTTTTT. The complete variable domain, with remaining parts taken from reference TRBV7-3 and TRBJ2-2, reads GAGVSQTPSNKVTEKGKYVELRCDPISGHTALYWYRQSLGQGPEFLIYFQGTGAADDSGLPNDRFFAVRPEGSVSTLKIQRTERGDSAVYLCASSSLVGELFFGEGSRLTVL.